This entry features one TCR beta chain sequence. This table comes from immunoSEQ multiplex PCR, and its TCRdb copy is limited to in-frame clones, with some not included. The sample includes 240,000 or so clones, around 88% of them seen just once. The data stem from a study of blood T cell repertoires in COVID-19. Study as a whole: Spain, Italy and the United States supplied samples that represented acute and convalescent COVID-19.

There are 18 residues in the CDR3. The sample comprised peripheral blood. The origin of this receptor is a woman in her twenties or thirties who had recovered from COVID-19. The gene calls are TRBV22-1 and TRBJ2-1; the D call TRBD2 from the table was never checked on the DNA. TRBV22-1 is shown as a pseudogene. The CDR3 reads CPGSASGTVRTSYNEQFF. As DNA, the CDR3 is TGTCCTGGGAGCGCATCGGGAACGGTGAGAACCTCCTACAATGAGCAGTTCTTC.